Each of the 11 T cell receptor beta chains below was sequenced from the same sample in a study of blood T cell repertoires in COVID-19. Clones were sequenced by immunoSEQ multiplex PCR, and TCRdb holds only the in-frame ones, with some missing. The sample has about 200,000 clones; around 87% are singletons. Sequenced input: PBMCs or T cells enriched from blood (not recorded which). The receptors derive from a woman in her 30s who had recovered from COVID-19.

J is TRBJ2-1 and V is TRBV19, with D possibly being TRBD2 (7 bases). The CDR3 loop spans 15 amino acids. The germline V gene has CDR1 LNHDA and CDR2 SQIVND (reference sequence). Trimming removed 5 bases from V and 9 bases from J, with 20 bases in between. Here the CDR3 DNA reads TGTGCCAGTAGTCGGGGAGGGGGGGGGATCGTTGAGCAGTTCTTC. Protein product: CASSRGGGGIVEQFF.

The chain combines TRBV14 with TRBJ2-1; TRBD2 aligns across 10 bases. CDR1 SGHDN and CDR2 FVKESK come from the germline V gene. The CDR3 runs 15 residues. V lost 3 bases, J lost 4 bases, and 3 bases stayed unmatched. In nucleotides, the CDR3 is TGTGCCAGCAGCCACGGGACTAGCGTGTACAATGAGCAGTTCTTC. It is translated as CASSHGTSVYNEQFF.

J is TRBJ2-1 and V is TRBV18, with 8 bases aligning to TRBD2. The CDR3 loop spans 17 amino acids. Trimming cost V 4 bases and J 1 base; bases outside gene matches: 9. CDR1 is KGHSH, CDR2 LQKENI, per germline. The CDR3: CASSLYGGAGSYNEQFF. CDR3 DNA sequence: TGTGCCAGCTCACTATACGGGGGGGCCGGTTCCTACAATGAGCAGTTCTTC. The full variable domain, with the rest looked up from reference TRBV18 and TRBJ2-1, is NAGVMQNPRHLVRRRGQEARLRCSPMKGHSHVYWYRQLPEEGLKFMVYLQKENIIDESGMPKERFSAEFPKEGPSILRIQQVVRGDSAAYFCASSLYGGAGSYNEQFFGPGTRLTVL.

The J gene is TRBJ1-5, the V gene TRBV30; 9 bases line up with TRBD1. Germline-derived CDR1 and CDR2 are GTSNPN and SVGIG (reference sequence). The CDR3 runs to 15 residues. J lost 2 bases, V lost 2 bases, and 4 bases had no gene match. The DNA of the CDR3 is TGTGCCTGGAGTCCCTGGGACAGGGGCAATCAGCCCCAGCATTTT. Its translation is CAWSPWDRGNQPQHF.

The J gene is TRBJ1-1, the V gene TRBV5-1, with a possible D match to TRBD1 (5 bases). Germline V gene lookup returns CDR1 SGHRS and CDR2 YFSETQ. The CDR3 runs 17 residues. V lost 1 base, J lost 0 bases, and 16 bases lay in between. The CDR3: CASSLFRVGGVNTEAFF. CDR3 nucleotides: TGCGCCAGCAGCTTGTTCAGGGTCGGCGGCGTGAACACTGAAGCTTTCTTT.

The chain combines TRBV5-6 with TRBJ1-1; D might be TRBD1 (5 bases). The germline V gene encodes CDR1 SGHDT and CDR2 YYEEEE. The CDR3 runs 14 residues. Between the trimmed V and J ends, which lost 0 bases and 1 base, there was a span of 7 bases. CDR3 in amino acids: CASSLDRTNTEAFF. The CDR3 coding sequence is TGTGCCAGCAGCTTGGACAGGACGAACACTGAAGCTTTCTTT.

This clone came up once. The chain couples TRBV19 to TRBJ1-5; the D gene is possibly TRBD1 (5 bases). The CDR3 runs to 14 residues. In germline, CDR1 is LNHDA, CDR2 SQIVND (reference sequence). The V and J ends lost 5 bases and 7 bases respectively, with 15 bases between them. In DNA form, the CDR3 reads TGTGCCAGTAGTTTGAGGGGTGGAGGGCAGCCCCAGCATTTT. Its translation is CASSLRGGGQPQHF.

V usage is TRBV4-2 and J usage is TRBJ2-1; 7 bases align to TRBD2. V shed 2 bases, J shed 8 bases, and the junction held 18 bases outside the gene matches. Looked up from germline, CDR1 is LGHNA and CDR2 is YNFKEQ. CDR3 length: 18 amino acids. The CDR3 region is CASSQKREASTFGDEQFF. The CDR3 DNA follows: TGTGCCAGCAGCCAAAAACGGGAGGCTAGCACCTTCGGCGATGAGCAGTTCTTC.

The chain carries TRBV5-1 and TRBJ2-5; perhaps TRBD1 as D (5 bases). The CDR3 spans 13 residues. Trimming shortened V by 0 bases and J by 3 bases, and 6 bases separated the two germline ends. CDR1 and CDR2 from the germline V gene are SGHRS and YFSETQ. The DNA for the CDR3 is TGCGCCAGCAGCTTGGTAGGGGAAGAGACCCAGTACTTC. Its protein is CASSLVGEETQYF.

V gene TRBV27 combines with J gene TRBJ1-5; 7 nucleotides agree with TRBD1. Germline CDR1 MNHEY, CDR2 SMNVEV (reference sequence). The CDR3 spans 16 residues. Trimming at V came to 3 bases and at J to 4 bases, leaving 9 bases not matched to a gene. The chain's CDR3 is CASSLTGTAPNQPQHF. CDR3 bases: TGTGCCAGCAGTTTGACCGGGACAGCTCCTAATCAGCCCCAGCATTTT.

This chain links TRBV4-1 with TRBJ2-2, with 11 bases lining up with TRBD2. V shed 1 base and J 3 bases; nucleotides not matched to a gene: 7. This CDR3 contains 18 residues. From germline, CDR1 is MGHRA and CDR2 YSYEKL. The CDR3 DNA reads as TGCGCCAGCAGCCAAGGGGCTAGCGGGGGGATTGACACCGGGGAGCTGTTTTTT. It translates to CASSQGASGGIDTGELFF.